Below are 26 T cell receptor beta chains sequenced from a single sample in a study of stem cell transplantation in POMP-related autoinflammatory disease (dated by TCRdb to about 2021). The protocol used for the library was the immunoSEQ multiplex PCR assay. TCRdb took this table from immuneACCESS and kept in-frame rearrangements with V and J called. Such tables lack part of the clones; where checked against another copy, unresolved V genes explain under half of the gap, and the rest is unexplained. The sample table lists some 65,000 clones, roughly 93% of them with a count of one. The ten most abundant clones make up 0.66% of the sample. The time point label corresponds to: after hematopoietic stem cell transplant. Material: CD4+ T cells from PBMCs, obtained after stem cell transplantation. The source of these receptors is a human patient with POMP-related autoinflammation and immune dysregulation (PRAID). After a transplant, some T cells may be the graft donor's own cells.

The chain joins TRBV2 to TRBJ1-3; D ambiguous. This CDR3 contains 13 residues. Germline CDR1 SNHLY, CDR2 FYNNEI. V was pared by 7 bases and J by 0 bases, with 7 bases between. CDR3 region: CASIRSSGNTIYF. The CDR3 DNA reads TGTGCCAGCATAAGAAGCTCTGGAAACACCATATATTTT.

Concerning this clone itself: The sample holds other DNA sequences that translate to the same CDR3. The V call is TRBV5-1, the J call TRBJ2-3, with D tentatively TRBD1 (6 bases). Germline V lookup: CDR1 SGHRS, CDR2 YFSETQ. The CDR3 spans 16 residues. V gave up 4 bases and J gave up 1 base, with 16 bases separating them. The CDR3 protein is CASSLGVQGGTDTQYF. Written as DNA, the CDR3 is TGCGCCAGCAGCCTGGGGGTACAGGGTGGCACAGATACGCAGTATTTT.

The genes are TRBV28 and TRBJ2-1; D might be TRBD1 (7 bases). V was cut by 11 bases and J by 4 bases, with 12 bases left in between. The CDR3 contains 12 residues. Germline lookup yields CDR1 MDHEN and CDR2 SYDVKM. The CDR3 here is CAARGEYNEQFF. For the CDR3, the DNA is TGTGCCGCCAGGGGGGAATACAATGAGCAGTTCTTC. Full variable domain (remainder filled in from reference TRBV28 and TRBJ2-1): DVKVTQSSRYLVKRTGEKVFLECVQDMDHENMFWYRQDPGLGLRLIYFSYDVKMKEKGDIPEGYSVSREKKERFSLILESASTNQTSMYLCAARGEYNEQFFGPGTRLTVL.

The chain carries TRBV2 and TRBJ2-5; 7 bases are shared with TRBD1. From germline, CDR1 is SNHLY and CDR2 FYNNEI. V lost 6 bases, J lost 2 bases, and 3 bases stayed unmatched. The CDR3 totals 13 residues. Here the CDR3 DNA reads TGTGCCAGCAGGTGGGACAGTCAAGAGACCCAGTACTTC. Encoded protein: CASRWDSQETQYF.

The chain uses TRBV5-1 and TRBJ2-2; TRBD2 aligns across 11 bases. The V and J ends lost 3 bases and 6 bases, in that order; junction bases with no gene match: 13. CDR3 length: 18 amino acids. Germline CDR1 SGHRS, CDR2 YFSETQ. The CDR3 loop reads CASSSRTSGLLGAGELFF. The CDR3 DNA sequence: TGCGCCAGCAGCTCAAGGACTAGCGGGCTCCTGGGAGCCGGGGAGCTGTTTTTT.

This chain uses TRBV6-5 with TRBJ1-2; TRBD1 aligns across 9 bases. The CDR3 runs to 13 residues. The germline gives CDR1 MNHEY, CDR2 SVGAGI. The ends lost 0 bases at V and 8 bases at J; junction bases unmatched: 1. The CDR3 is CASSYSTGGGYTF. CDR3 DNA: TGTGCCAGCAGTTACTCGACAGGGGGAGGCTACACCTTC.

The CDR3 sequence: CAWSVGLGDQPQHF. The CDR3 DNA is TGTGCCTGGAGTGTAGGGTTGGGGGATCAGCCCCAGCATTTT. This chain uses TRBV30 with TRBJ1-5; TRBD1 might be the D (5 bases). The CDR3 runs 14 residues. Trimming took off 0 bases at V and 5 bases at J, with 11 bases between the two ends. CDR1 GTSNPN and CDR2 SVGIG come from the germline V gene (reference sequence).

V usage is TRBV10-2 and J usage is TRBJ2-5, with TRBD1 matching 9 bases. The germline CDR1 and CDR2 sequences are WSHSY and SAAADI. Germline trimming cut 6 bases from V and 2 bases from J; bases unmatched to any gene: 7. This CDR3 region has 15 residues. DNA of the CDR3: TGCGCCAGCAGACGCGGGACAGGGAGGCAAGAGACCCAGTACTTC. It encodes CASRRGTGRQETQYF.

The chain combines TRBV18 with TRBJ1-4, with TRBD1 as a possible D gene (6 bases). This CDR3 is built from 15 residues. Germline V gene lookup returns CDR1 KGHSH and CDR2 LQKENI. Trimming pared 2 bases from V and 8 bases from J, leaving 15 bases between. The CDR3 nucleotides read TGTGCCAGCTCACCATTACGGGGGGCCCAAGAAAAACTGTTTTTT. Encoded protein: CASSPLRGAQEKLFF.

This chain joins TRBV6-5 and TRBJ2-1; D is perhaps TRBD2 (5 bases). Per germline, CDR1 MNHEY and CDR2 SVGAGI. The CDR3 runs to 14 residues. Trimming removed 2 bases at V and 6 bases at J, with 11 bases between. The CDR3 nucleotides read TGTGCCAGCAGTTACGGCCTAGCAGGCAATGAGCAGTTCTTC. Translation: CASSYGLAGNEQFF.

This clone was seen a few times. The J gene is TRBJ1-3, the V gene TRBV7-9; 7 bases fit TRBD1. CDR3 size: 14 residues. V was clipped by 5 bases and J by 5 bases; unmatched bases: 6. CDR1 and CDR2 from the germline V gene are SEHNR and FQNEAQ (reference sequence). CDR3 residues: CASSLGTARNTIYF. The CDR3 nucleotides read TGTGCCAGCAGCCTAGGGACAGCACGAAACACCATATATTTT.

CDR3 sequence reads: CASTDRSSPKTQYF. The CDR3 DNA follows: TGTGCCAGTACGGACAGGTCTTCCCCGAAGACCCAGTACTTC. The rearrangement joins TRBV19 to TRBJ2-5, with 7 positions matching TRBD1. The CDR3 is 14 amino acids. Germline V gene lookup returns CDR1 LNHDA and CDR2 SQIVND (reference sequence). The V segment lost 7 bases and the J segment 6 bases; nucleotides outside the gene matches: 11.

In nucleotides, the CDR3 is TGTGCCAGCAGCTTCGCGGGGGGGCTTGAGCAGTACGTC. Translated, it gives CASSFAGGLEQYV. The chain combines TRBV5-6 with TRBJ2-7; 9 nucleotides line up with TRBD2. The CDR3 has 13 amino acids. In germline, CDR1 is SGHDT, CDR2 YYEEEE. The V and J ends lost 2 bases and 7 bases, in that order; junction bases with no gene match: 4.

The gene calls are TRBV6-5 and TRBJ2-7; 7 nucleotides line up with TRBD1. The CDR3 is 14 residues long. Trimming took 7 bases from V and 1 from J; bases not matched to a gene: 7. Germline V gives CDR1 MNHEY, CDR2 SVGAGI. CDR3 in DNA: TGTGCCAGCACCACGGGACAGAATTCCTACGAGCAGTACTTC. Its protein product is CASTTGQNSYEQYF.

The chain combines TRBV11-2 with TRBJ2-7, with TRBD2 matching 13 bases. The V and J ends lost 0 bases and 1 base, in that order; junction bases with no gene match: 6. The CDR3 is 18 residues long. CDR1 and CDR2 from the germline V gene are SGHAT and FQNNGV. CDR3 DNA sequence: TGTGCCAGCAGCTTAGAGCCATGGACTAGCGGGGGATCCTACGAGCAGTACGTC. Its translation: CASSLEPWTSGGSYEQYV.

The rearrangement uses TRBV19 and TRBJ1-2; 7 bases are shared with TRBD1. The CDR3 is 12 amino acids. Germline V lookup: CDR1 LNHDA, CDR2 SQIVND (reference sequence). Trimming removed 7 bases from V and 4 bases from J; junction bases left unmatched: 3. Written as DNA, the CDR3 is TGTGCCAGTACGGGACAGATCTATGGCTACACCTTC. Translated: CASTGQIYGYTF. Looking up the rest from reference TRBV19 and TRBJ1-2 gives the full variable domain: DGGITQSPKYLFRKEGQNVTLSCEQNLNHDAMYWYRQDPGQGLRLIYYSQIVNDFQKGDIAEGYSVSREKKESFPLTVTSAQKNPTAFYLCASTGQIYGYTFGSGTRLTVV.

V usage is TRBV5-1 and J usage is TRBJ2-1, with TRBD1 as a possible D gene (5 bases). The CDR3 has 17 residues. Germline CDR1 SGHRS, CDR2 YFSETQ. V dropped 2 bases and J dropped 8 bases, with 23 bases sitting between them. The CDR3 spells CASSLGPQGPQGDEQFF. The CDR3 DNA reads as TGCGCCAGCAGCTTAGGACCCCAGGGTCCCCAGGGCGATGAGCAGTTCTTC.

This chain joins TRBV6-1 and TRBJ1-5; 8 positions match TRBD1. V lost 2 bases to trimming and J lost 3 bases; unmatched junction nucleotides: 3. The CDR3 runs 15 residues. The V gene's germline CDR1 is MNHNS and CDR2 SASEGT. CDR3 region: CASSELTGDNQPQHF. CDR3 nucleotide sequence: TGTGCCAGCAGTGAACTGACAGGGGACAATCAGCCCCAGCATTTT.

This chain connects TRBV2 to TRBJ2-7; D gene ambiguous. V lost 6 bases, J lost 3 bases, and 6 bases lay in between. The CDR3 is 11 residues long. The V gene's germline CDR1 is SNHLY and CDR2 FYNNEI. The CDR3 coding sequence is TGTGCCAGCAGCCTCCACTACGAGCAGTACGTC. It is translated as CASSLHYEQYV.

This clone turned up a few times. This chain connects TRBV5-1 to TRBJ1-4; D remains unclear. Germline CDR1 is SGHRS and CDR2 is YFSETQ. The V end lost 0 bases, the J end lost 6 bases, and 9 bases lay between the germline ends. There are 14 residues in the CDR3. The CDR3 region has the DNA TGCGCCAGCAGCTTGGGGCGGGTGGATGAAAAACTGTTTTTT. It codes for CASSLGRVDEKLFF.

The gene calls are TRBV5-4 and TRBJ2-3; D call uncertain. This CDR3 has 11 residues. From germline, CDR1 is SGHNT and CDR2 YYREEE (reference sequence). Trimming left V 2 bases short and J 7 bases short, with 5 bases between. CDR3 in amino acids: CASSFGNTQYF. The CDR3 nucleotides are TGTGCCAGCAGCTTTGGGAATACGCAGTATTTT.

The chain combines TRBV3-1 (or the pseudogene TRBV3-2) with TRBJ2-1, with TRBD1 as a possible D gene (6 bases). Trimming cost V 5 bases and J 7 bases, with 15 bases left between them. The germline V gene encodes CDR1 LGHDT and CDR2 YNNKEL (reference sequence). The CDR3 length is 14 residues. The CDR3, as DNA: TGTGCCAGCAGCAACCGACAGGCCGGTAATGAGCAGTTCTTC. This translates into CASSNRQAGNEQFF.

This clone was observed a single time. The chain is built from TRBV5-1 and TRBJ1-1; 7 positions match TRBD1. V shed 4 bases and J 1 base; nucleotides not matched to a gene: 4. Germline CDR1 is SGHRS and CDR2 is YFSETQ. There are 14 residues in the CDR3. CDR3 region: CASSAGTANTEAFF. CDR3 DNA: TGCGCCAGCAGCGCCGGGACAGCGAACACTGAAGCTTTCTTT.

This rearrangement joins TRBV7-8 to TRBJ1-1; D not resolved. This CDR3 spans 14 amino acids. Between the trimmed V and J ends, which lost 5 bases and 3 bases, there was a span of 13 bases. Germline V gene sequence: CDR1 SGHVS, CDR2 FQNEAQ. The CDR3, as DNA: TGTGCCAGCAGCCCCACCGAACGGCACACTGAAGCTTTCTTT. This gives the protein CASSPTERHTEAFF.

The chain uses TRBV3-1 (or the pseudogene TRBV3-2) and TRBJ2-5; TRBD2 agrees at 10 bases. J was trimmed by 0 bases and V by 0 bases; bases with no gene match: 4. Germline V lookup: CDR1 LGHDT, CDR2 YNNKEL (reference sequence). The CDR3 extends over 17 amino acids. The CDR3 DNA follows: TGTGCCAGCAGCCAAGATCTGGGGACTAGCGACCAAGAGACCCAGTACTTC. Its protein is CASSQDLGTSDQETQYF.

V usage is TRBV6-5 and J usage is TRBJ1-4, with 7 nucleotides matching TRBD1. V was pared by 7 bases and J by 8 bases, with 13 bases of the junction left unmatched. Germline-derived CDR1 and CDR2 are MNHEY and SVGAGI. The CDR3 is 15 amino acids. The CDR3 loop is CASKPGGQSVEKLFF. The CDR3 DNA follows: TGTGCCAGCAAACCTGGGGGACAGTCTGTCGAAAAACTGTTTTTT.